The 13 T cell receptor beta chains given below trace back to one sample, sequenced in a study of blood T cell repertoires in COVID-19. The method was immunoSEQ multiplex PCR; TCRdb's version includes in-frame clones alone and lacks a portion of them. In the table there are some 300,000 clones, more than 75% of which are singletons. The sequenced sample was PBMCs or T cells enriched from blood (not recorded which). The origin of the receptors is a woman between 25 and 40 years old who had recovered from COVID-19.

The chain uses TRBV12-3 or TRBV12-4 and TRBJ2-1; D remains unclear. This CDR3 region has 13 residues. With 2 bases removed from V and 8 bases from J, the gap between germline ends came to 10 bases. The CDR3 region has the DNA TGTGCCAGCAGTTTAATAACCGCGTATGAGCAGTTCTTC. Amino acid sequence: CASSLITAYEQFF.

This chain joins TRBV7-2 and TRBJ1-1; 7 nucleotides align to TRBD1. Per germline, CDR1 SGHTA and CDR2 FQGNSA. This CDR3 has 14 residues. J was trimmed by 5 bases and V by 5 bases; bases with no gene match: 8. The CDR3 protein is CASSGEGGLTEAFF. As DNA, the CDR3 is TGTGCCAGCAGCGGAGAAGGGGGCCTGACTGAAGCTTTCTTT.

The chain uses TRBV5-3 and TRBJ2-1; D may be TRBD2 (5 bases). TRBV5-3 is reported as an ORF; its role is uncertain. The CDR3 is 11 residues long. The V end was cut by 8 bases, the J end by 6 bases, with 9 bases between. CDR3 region: CARRSANEQFF. CDR3 nucleotide sequence: TGTGCCAGGCGTAGCGCCAATGAGCAGTTCTTC.

The chain uses TRBV18 and TRBJ1-4; D is uncertain. Germline V lookup: CDR1 KGHSH, CDR2 LQKENI. Trimming took off 1 base at V and 7 bases at J, with 4 bases between the two ends. The CDR3 runs 12 residues. Here the CDR3 reads CASSPRGEKLFF. The CDR3 DNA reads TGTGCCAGCTCACCACGCGGTGAAAAACTGTTTTTT. The full variable domain, its missing parts supplied by reference TRBV18 and TRBJ1-4, is NAGVMQNPRHLVRRRGQEARLRCSPMKGHSHVYWYRQLPEEGLKFMVYLQKENIIDESGMPKERFSAEFPKEGPSILRIQQVVRGDSAAYFCASSPRGEKLFFGSGTQLSVL.

The chain couples TRBV4-1 to TRBJ1-1; the D is unclear. This CDR3 is built from 16 residues. V was shortened by 4 bases and J by 7 bases, with 22 bases between the two germline ends. Germline-derived CDR1 and CDR2 are MGHRA and YSYEKL. Here the CDR3 DNA reads TGCGCCAGCAGCCCAAGCTTAATGTCGCAGGCCTATGAAGCTTTCTTT. Its protein is CASSPSLMSQAYEAFF.

The rearrangement links TRBV28 to TRBJ2-7, with no clear D. This CDR3 region has 14 residues. In germline, CDR1 is MDHEN, CDR2 SYDVKM. V was trimmed by 1 base and J by 9 bases, leaving 16 bases between them. The CDR3 nucleotides are TGTGCCAGCAGTTTATCTCGCGCAGTTAGAGGGCAGTACTTC. Its protein product is CASSLSRAVRGQYF.

The chain combines TRBV30 with TRBJ1-5; D gene uncertain. This CDR3 region has 12 residues. In germline, CDR1 is GTSNPN, CDR2 SVGIG (reference sequence). V gave up 4 bases and J gave up 8 bases, with 12 bases separating them. The DNA for the CDR3 is TGTGCCTGGAATCTCCGTTTAGAGCCCCAGCATTTT. It codes for CAWNLRLEPQHF.

The V and J genes are TRBV24-1 and TRBJ1-2; D not resolved. The CDR3 has 13 amino acids. V lost 4 bases to trimming and J lost 2 bases, with 7 bases between them. Germline loops: CDR1 KGHDR, CDR2 SFDVKD. The CDR3 region is CATSEKRNYGYTF. The DNA for the CDR3 is TGTGCCACCAGTGAGAAACGGAACTATGGCTACACCTTC.

The gene calls are TRBV15 and TRBJ2-7, with 7 bases aligning to TRBD1. The CDR3 runs to 14 residues. V trimming: 3 bases; J trimming: 3 bases; junction bases outside the gene matches: 5. From germline, CDR1 is LNHNV and CDR2 YYDKDF (reference sequence). CDR3 loop: CATSRDRFRYEQYF. The CDR3 region has the DNA TGTGCCACCAGCAGGGACAGGTTCCGCTACGAGCAGTACTTC.

The chain uses TRBV19 and TRBJ2-3; tentative D call: TRBD2 (7 bases). CDR1 is LNHDA and CDR2 is SQIVND in the germline V gene (reference sequence). V was trimmed by 8 bases and J by 1 base, leaving 25 bases between them. This CDR3 contains 18 residues. The DNA of the CDR3 is TGTGCCAGTCTGTCGGTTGGGGGGGGGCCTACCCGCACAGATACGCAGTATTTT. This translates into CASLSVGGGPTRTDTQYF.

This clone came up a few times. This chain uses TRBV30 with TRBJ2-2, with 11 bases fitting TRBD2. J lost 2 bases, V lost 3 bases, and 5 bases had no gene match. This CDR3 contains 16 residues. CDR1 is GTSNPN, CDR2 SVGIG, per germline (reference sequence). The CDR3 bases are TGTGCCTGGAGCCCTAGCGGGGGGACTAACACCGGGGAGCTGTTTTTT. As protein: CAWSPSGGTNTGELFF.

The rearrangement uses TRBV6-5 and TRBJ2-7, with 10 bases that match TRBD1. This CDR3 comprises 16 residues. CDR1 and CDR2 (germline): MNHEY, SVGAGI. The trim removed 4 bases at V and 4 bases at J, leaving 10 bases unmatched. In nucleotides, the CDR3 is TGTGCCAGCAGTTCCCCCTCGACAGGGGGCGAGTACGAGCAGTACTTC. This codes for CASSSPSTGGEYEQYF.

The rearrangement uses TRBV6-5 and TRBJ2-7; 9 bases map to TRBD1. Trimming took 7 bases from V and 5 from J; bases not matched to a gene: 6. CDR1 is MNHEY, CDR2 SVGAGI, per germline. The CDR3 spans 13 residues. CDR3 nucleotides: TGTGCCAGCAACCAGGGACAGGGCCACGAGCAGTACTTC. It specifies CASNQGQGHEQYF.